A selection of T cell receptor beta chains follows, all from one sample in a study of metastatic and nonmetastatic thyroid tumors. Using MiXCR, TCRdb re-called clones from the PCR reads. The sample comprises around 20,000 clones, about 33% of which are singletons, and around 20% rests with the top ten. The sequenced sample consisted of adjacent normal tissue. Receptors originate from a female donor with papillary thyroid cancer or a benign thyroid nodule (not recorded which). Some clones in this sample may be carry-over from other donors' samples. Both conserved end residues are part of each CDR3. Fields, in order: D gene, J gene, V gene, clone size, CDR3 DNA, CDR3 protein. A D gene is named only where the DNA matches it firmly. Part of the rows lack a size; the others show once, few, many or a class for expanded clones.

.	TRBJ1-1	TRBV5-1	many	TGCGCCAGCAGCTTGTCAATACGGGGGGCTGAAGCTTTCTTT	CASSLSIRGAEAFF
.	TRBJ2-1	TRBV29-1	many	TGCAGCGTTGACGGAACGGGGCCGGGGAAAGTGGACAATGAGCAGTTCTTC	CSVDGTGPGKVDNEQFF
TRBD2	TRBJ2-1	TRBV27	.	TGTGCCAGCCCTTCGGGAGGGTCCTACAATGAGCAGTTCTTC	CASPSGGSYNEQFF
.	TRBJ2-7	TRBV20-1	.	TGCAGTGCTAGATCTTACCGGGGGGCGGCCTACGAGCAGTACTTC	CSARSYRGAAYEQYF
.	TRBJ1-4	TRBV2	.	TGTGCCAGCAGTCTAGCGGGGGCTTTCGCTAATGAAAAACTGTTTTTT	CASSLAGAFANEKLFF
.	TRBJ2-6	TRBV6-4	few	TGTGCCAGCAGTGACAACTCTGGGGCCAACGTCCTGACTTTC	CASSDNSGANVLTF
.	TRBJ2-5	TRBV11-2	many	TGTGCCAGCAGCTTTTCCGGGGGAGGAGAGACCCAGTACTTC	CASSFSGGGETQYF
TRBD1	TRBJ2-5	TRBV29-1	many	TGCAACGTTGCCCGGGACAGAACGTACCAAGAGACCCAGTACTTC	CNVARDRTYQETQYF
TRBD2	TRBJ2-3	TRBV28	.	TGTGCCAGCAGTTCGTCCCCCGGACTAGCGGGGCGCACAGATACGCAGTATTTT	CASSSSPGLAGRTDTQYF
TRBD1	TRBJ1-1	TRBV29-1	many	TGCAGCGTTGGTGAGGGGGACAGGGCCTTCCGCGAAGCTTTCTTT	CSVGEGDRAFREAFF
.	TRBJ2-7	TRBV7-8	.	TGTGCCAGCAGCGACCTAGGGGGTAGTTCGACCTACGAGCAGTACTTC	CASSDLGGSSTYEQYF
TRBD1	TRBJ1-6	TRBV6-2/TRBV6-3	.	TGTACCAGCAGGGGGACAGTGCATCACACACCCCTCCACTTT	CTSRGTVHHTPLHF
.	TRBJ2-7	TRBV24-1	medium-sized	TGTGCCACCAGTGATTCCAGAGTGTCCTACGAGCAGTACTTC	CATSDSRVSYEQYF
.	TRBJ2-7	TRBV2	few	TGTGCCAGCAGTGATGCGAGCGGGCCGATGCAGCAGTACTTC	CASSDASGPMQQYF
.	TRBJ2-7	TRBV5-1	.	TGCGCCAGCAGCTTGGAGGGACCGCCCTACGAGCAGTACTTC	CASSLEGPPYEQYF
.	TRBJ2-1	TRBV11-2	.	TGTGCCAGCAGCTTATGCCCGCCCGCACTAGCAGAGCAGTTCTTC	CASSLCPPALAEQFF
.	TRBJ2-7	TRBV5-1	few	TGCGCCAGCAGCTTGAGGAGGGACTACGAGCAGTACTTC	CASSLRRDYEQYF
.	TRBJ2-3	TRBV11-2	.	TGTGCCAGCAGCTTAGTTGTAGACAGGACGTCGCATACAGATACGCAGTATTTT	CASSLVVDRTSHTDTQYF
TRBD2	TRBJ2-1	TRBV6-4	few	TGTGCCAGCAGTGACGGGACTAGCGGCTACAATGAGCAGTTCTTC	CASSDGTSGYNEQFF
.	TRBJ1-2	TRBV20-1	few	TGCAGTGCCACCGGAGAAGCACGGAGGCCGAGGTATGGCTACACCTTC	CSATGEARRPRYGYTF
TRBD1	TRBJ2-7	TRBV5-1	once	TGCGCCAGCAGCCACAGGGGGCACGAGCAGTACTTC	CASSHRGHEQYF
.	TRBJ2-3	TRBV27	few	TGTGCCACCCGCCCCCTTCGGACGGACACAGATACGCAGTATTTT	CATRPLRTDTDTQYF
TRBD1	TRBJ2-1	TRBV6-1	few	TGTGCCAGCAGCCGACAGGGGGGTTCCTACAATGAGCAGTTCTTC	CASSRQGGSYNEQFF
.	TRBJ2-3	TRBV15	.	TGTGCCACCAGCAGAGATTTGGAGCAACGGTTCCAGCAGTATTTT	CATSRDLEQRFQQYF
TRBD2	TRBJ2-1	TRBV11-1	many	TGTGCCAGCAGCTTACGCGGTCTTACTAGCGGGGGGGGCAATGAGCAGTTCTTC	CASSLRGLTSGGGNEQFF
TRBD1	TRBJ2-3	TRBV3-1	.	TGTGCCAGCACCTCCGGGACAGGCACAGATACGCAGTATTTT	CASTSGTGTDTQYF
.	TRBJ1-2	TRBV4-1	.	TGCGCCAGCAGCCTCGGTGTGATGTCCTATGGCTACACCTTC	CASSLGVMSYGYTF
.	TRBJ2-7	TRBV6-1	few	TGTGCCAGCAGTCACGGGGACGAGCAGTACTTC	CASSHGDEQYF
.	TRBJ1-3	TRBV15	many	TGTGCCACCAGCAGAGAAGCCGCCTGGAGTAACACCATATATTTT	CATSREAAWSNTIYF
.	TRBJ2-1	TRBV11-2	.	TGTGCCAGCAGCTTGAATAGTTGGTCGGGCTACAATGAGCAGTTCTTC	CASSLNSWSGYNEQFF
.	TRBJ2-1	TRBV2	.	TGTGCCAGCAGTGAGGGACACTACAATGAGCAGTTCTTC	CASSEGHYNEQFF
.	TRBJ1-2	TRBV3-1	.	TGTGCCAGCAGTCGCCTCCATGGCTACACCTTC	CASSRLHGYTF
TRBD1	TRBJ1-2	TRBV12-3/TRBV12-4	.	TGTGCCAGCAGTTTGGGACAGGCAGGTGGCTACACCTTC	CASSLGQAGGYTF